This TCR beta chain emerged from a study of Ad26.COV2.S vaccination and SARS-CoV-2 variants. Overall study: Ad26.COV2.S was injected intramuscularly once or twice, 56 days apart.

V dropped 8 bases and J dropped 0 bases, with 8 bases sitting between them. This CDR3 is 13 amino acids long. CDR1 is MNHEY and CDR2 is SVGAGI in the germline V gene. Whole-study findings and limits: Whether participants received vaccine or placebo, their non-spike TCR breadth was similar. The TCR breadth and depth analyses may have produced an underestimate of total T cell responses.

Concerning this clone itself: Its antigen remains unidentified. Distinct nucleotide sequences in the sample also encode this CDR3.

Treatment meaning: some 20 received Ad26.COV2.S at low or high dose, single or two shots; five or six received placebo; per-sample allocation not given. All samples were drawn on day 63, counting from the first vaccine or placebo injection. An adult of 18-55 years in Boston served as donor. Profiled with immunoSEQ multiplex PCR; TCRdb holds only in-frame clones, not every one. In the table there are fewer than 400,000 clones, about nine tenths of which are singletons. Source: peripheral blood, taken in a trial of Ad26.COV2.S vaccine versus placebo. The TCR was taken from a person between 18 and 65 years old who received the Ad26.COV2.S COVID-19 vaccine or a placebo. The rearrangement uses TRBV6-5 and TRBJ1-3; D uncertain. CDR3 nucleotide sequence: TGTGCCAGCCGAGGAGACTCTGGAAACACCATATATTTT. Translating it yields CASRGDSGNTIYF.